The T cell receptor (beta chain) under discussion was sequenced for a study of blood T cells in healthy people across ages (dated by TCRdb to the mid-2010s). Notes on the research overall: Template switching captured roughly one uniquely barcoded TCR beta cDNA molecule per two T cells in model experiments. The study measured age-related changes in TCR beta repertoire diversity using deep sequencing normalized with unique cDNA molecular identifiers. The donors were split into four age groups: young (average roughly 15 years), middle-aged (roughly 42), aged (over 55) and long-lived (roughly 77). To avoid experimental bias, donors of different ages were distributed randomly across sequencing lanes. Two additional independent replicas of 1 million unique cDNA reads from the same blood draw were analyzed for two donors (one aged 18 to 30 and one aged 80 or older).

Donors were roughly 40 systemically healthy Caucasian individuals from Russia aged roughly 6 to 90 years. Each donor gave around 9.8 milliliters of peripheral blood, collected into EDTA-treated Vacutainer tubes. PBMCs were isolated by Ficoll-Paque density-gradient centrifugation, with at least 7 million obtained per sample. Total RNA, at least 6 micrograms per sample, was extracted from PBMCs with Trizol reagent. Naive CD45RAhigh/CD27high T cell percentages were measured by flow cytometry on a PBMC aliquot from every donor. What the research found in general, with its limitations: The percentage of naive T cells measured by flow cytometry correlated strongly with observed TCR beta diversity. Compared with the aged group, the long-lived group had more naive CD4+ T cells, fewer expanded clones and increased TCR diversity, suggesting age selection. Since profiling was done on bulk unsorted PBMCs, naive and antigen-experienced compartments could not be conclusively compared. Estimates of total diversity based on one million sequenced T cells were considered lower bounds and underestimates. Observed TCR beta diversity per million T cells fell roughly linearly with age, and a significant reduction was already apparent by age roughly 40. The CMV infection status of donors was not known, potentially confounding age-related changes in expanded clonotypes.

Turning to this clonotype: Its antigen target is currently unknown. Qualities for individual bases were not recorded, and no much larger clone is one base off.

The CDR3 holds 14 amino acids from the cysteine to the phenylalanine. The retained sequence is limited to the CDR3, 42 bases, with the frame set at the first base. V is trimmed back by 1 base and J by 7 bases, and the junction contains 7 bases that no gene match accounts for. CDR1 and CDR2, looked up from the germline V gene, are SNHLY and FYNNEI. Preparation of the library involved 5' RACE. Sequencing instrument: Illumina HiSeq 2500. A second roughly 6 to 12 cycle PCR used a sample-barcoded 5' primer and a J-beta primer mix. A template-switch 5' adaptor carrying 12 random nucleotides introduced a unique molecular identifier onto each TCR beta cDNA molecule. Each sample yielded at least 2.5 million CDR3-containing paired-end reads. First-strand cDNA synthesis was performed from all RNA using the Mint cDNA synthesis kit, with priming by a TRBC-specific oligonucleotide. All cDNA was treated with uracil-DNA glycosylase and then went through a first 18-cycle PCR with the universal primers M1SS and BC2_uni_R. For the original study's pipeline: Normalization of each sample was performed by random selection of 1 million high-quality reads, each carrying a distinct molecular identifier. Instead of being binned into consensus sequences, reads with shared molecular identifiers were discarded. MiTCR, run with a Q25 quality threshold and the strictest error-elimination algorithm, handled CDR3 identification, clonotype clustering and error correction. Lower-bound total TCR beta diversity was estimated with a nonparametric unseen species model using Euler transformation. TCRdb handled the public reads itself, with Q25 trimming in fastp and clone calling in MiXCR, and kept productive beta chains. Each entry merges the rows of one CDR3 protein and shows their most common DNA and genes. Clone size and V and J calls follow TCRdb, not the original study. A total of 1.5 million to 2 million distinct CDR3 sequences appear in this sample, about 31% of them only once. Roughly 12% of the sample rests with the top ten.

The sequenced sample was blood. The rearrangement joined TRBV2 to TRBJ2-7; the junction holds 7 bases that match TRBD2. The sequence was obtained from a woman aged 30 to 39 in good health. CDR3 protein: CASSEGGRAQEQYF. The sequenced DNA: TGTGCCAGCAGTGAAGGGGGGAGGGCCCAGGAGCAGTACTTC.